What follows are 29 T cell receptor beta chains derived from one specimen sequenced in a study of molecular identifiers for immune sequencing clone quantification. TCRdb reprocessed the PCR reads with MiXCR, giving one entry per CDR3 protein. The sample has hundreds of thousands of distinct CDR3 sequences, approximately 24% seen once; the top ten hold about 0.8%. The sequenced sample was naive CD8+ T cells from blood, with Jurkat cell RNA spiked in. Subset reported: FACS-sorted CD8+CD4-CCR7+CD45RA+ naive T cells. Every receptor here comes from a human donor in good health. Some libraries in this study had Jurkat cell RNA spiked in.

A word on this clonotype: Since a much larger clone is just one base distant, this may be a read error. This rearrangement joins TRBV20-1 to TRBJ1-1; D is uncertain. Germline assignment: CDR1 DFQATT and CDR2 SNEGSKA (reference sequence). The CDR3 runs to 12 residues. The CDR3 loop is CSGKPENTETFF. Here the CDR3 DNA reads TGCAGTGGGAAACCAGAGAACACTGAAACTTTCTTT.

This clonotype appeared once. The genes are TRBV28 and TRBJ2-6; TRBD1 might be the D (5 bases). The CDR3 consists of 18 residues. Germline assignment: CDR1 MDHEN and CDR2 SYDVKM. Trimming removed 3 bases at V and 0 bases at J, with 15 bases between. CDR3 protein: CASSFQDTQPSGANVLTF. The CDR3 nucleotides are TGTGCCAGCAGTTTCCAGGACACACAACCCTCTGGGGCCAACGTCCTGACTTTC.

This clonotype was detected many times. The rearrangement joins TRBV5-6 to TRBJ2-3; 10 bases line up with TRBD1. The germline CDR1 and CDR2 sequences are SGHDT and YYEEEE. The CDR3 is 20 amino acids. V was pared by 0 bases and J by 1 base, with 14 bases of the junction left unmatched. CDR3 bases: TGTGCCAGCAGCTTGGTGCCTGGGACAGGGGACGCATGGGGCACAGATACGCAGTATTTT. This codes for CASSLVPGTGDAWGTDTQYF.

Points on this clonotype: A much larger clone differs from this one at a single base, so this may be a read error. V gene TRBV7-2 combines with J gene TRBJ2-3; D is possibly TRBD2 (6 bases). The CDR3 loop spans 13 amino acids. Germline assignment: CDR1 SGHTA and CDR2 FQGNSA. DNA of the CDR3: TGTGCCAGCACCGCGGGGTACACAGAAACGCAGTATTTT. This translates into CASTAGYTETQYF.

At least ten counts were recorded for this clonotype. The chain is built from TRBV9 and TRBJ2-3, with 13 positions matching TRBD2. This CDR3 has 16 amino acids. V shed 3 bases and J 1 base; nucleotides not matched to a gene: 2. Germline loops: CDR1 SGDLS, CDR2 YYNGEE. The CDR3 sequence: CASSEGTSGGTDTQYF. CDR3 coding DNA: TGTGCCAGCAGCGAGGGGACTAGCGGGGGCACAGATACGCAGTATTTT. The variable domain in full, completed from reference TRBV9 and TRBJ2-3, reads DSGVTQTPKHLITATGQRVTLRCSPRSGDLSVYWYQQSLDQGLQFLIQYYNGEERAKGNILERFSAQQFPDLHSELNLSSLELGDSALYFCASSEGTSGGTDTQYFGPGTRLTVL.

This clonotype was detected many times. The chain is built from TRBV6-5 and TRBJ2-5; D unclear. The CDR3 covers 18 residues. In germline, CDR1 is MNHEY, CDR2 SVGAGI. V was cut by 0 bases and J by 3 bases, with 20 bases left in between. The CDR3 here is CASSYSSVGLQVKETQYF. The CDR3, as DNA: TGTGCCAGCAGTTACTCGAGTGTTGGTCTACAAGTTAAAGAGACCCAGTACTTC.

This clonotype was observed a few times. The CDR3 here is CASSLEGWGLAANTGELFF. The CDR3 bases are TGCGCCAGCAGCTTGGAAGGCTGGGGACTAGCGGCTAACACCGGGGAGCTGTTTTTT. The V and J genes are TRBV5-1 and TRBJ2-2; the match to TRBD2 covers 11 bases. Per the germline V gene, CDR1 is SGHRS and CDR2 is YFSETQ. This CDR3 is 19 amino acids long. V gave up 0 bases and J gave up 2 bases; unmatched junction bases: 9.

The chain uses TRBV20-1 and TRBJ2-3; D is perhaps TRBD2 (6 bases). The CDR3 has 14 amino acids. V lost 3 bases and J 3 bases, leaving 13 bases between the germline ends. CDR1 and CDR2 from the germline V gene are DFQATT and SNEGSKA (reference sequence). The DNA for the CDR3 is TGCAGTGCTAGTCGACCCGGGGGTACAGATACGCAGTATTTT. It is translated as CSASRPGGTDTQYF.

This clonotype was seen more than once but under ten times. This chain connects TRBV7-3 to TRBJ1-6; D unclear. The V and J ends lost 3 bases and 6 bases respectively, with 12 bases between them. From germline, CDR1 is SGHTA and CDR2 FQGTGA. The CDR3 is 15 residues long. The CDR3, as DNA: TGTGCCAGCAGCTTTCTGGGTGGAGGTAATTCACCCCTCCACTTT. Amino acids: CASSFLGGGNSPLHF.

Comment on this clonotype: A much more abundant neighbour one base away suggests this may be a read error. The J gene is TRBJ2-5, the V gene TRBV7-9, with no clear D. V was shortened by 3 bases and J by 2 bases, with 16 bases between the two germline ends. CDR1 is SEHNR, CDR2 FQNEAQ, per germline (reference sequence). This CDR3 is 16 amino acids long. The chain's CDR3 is CASSFNRSPGQETQYF. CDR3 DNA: TGTGCCAGCAGCTTCAACCGGTCGCCCGGTCAAGAGACCCAGTACTTC.

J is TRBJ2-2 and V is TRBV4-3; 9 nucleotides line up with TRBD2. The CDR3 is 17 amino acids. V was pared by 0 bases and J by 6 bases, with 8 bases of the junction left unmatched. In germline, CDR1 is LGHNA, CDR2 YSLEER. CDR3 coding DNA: TGCGCCAGCAGCCAAGAACACCCCGGGACTAGCCCCGGGGAGCTGTTTTTT. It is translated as CASSQEHPGTSPGELFF.

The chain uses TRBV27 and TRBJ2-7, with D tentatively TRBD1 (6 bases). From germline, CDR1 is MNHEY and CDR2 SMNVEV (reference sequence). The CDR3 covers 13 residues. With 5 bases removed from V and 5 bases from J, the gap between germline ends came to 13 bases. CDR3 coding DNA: TGTGCCAGCAGTCCCACGGGACAAAACGAGCAGTACTTC. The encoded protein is CASSPTGQNEQYF.

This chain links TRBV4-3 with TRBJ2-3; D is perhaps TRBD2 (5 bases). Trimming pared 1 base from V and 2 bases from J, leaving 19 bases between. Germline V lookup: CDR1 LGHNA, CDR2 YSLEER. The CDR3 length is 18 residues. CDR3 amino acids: CASSQVATTGLDTDTQYF. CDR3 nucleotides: TGCGCCAGCAGCCAAGTAGCTACGACGGGATTGGACACAGATACGCAGTATTTT.

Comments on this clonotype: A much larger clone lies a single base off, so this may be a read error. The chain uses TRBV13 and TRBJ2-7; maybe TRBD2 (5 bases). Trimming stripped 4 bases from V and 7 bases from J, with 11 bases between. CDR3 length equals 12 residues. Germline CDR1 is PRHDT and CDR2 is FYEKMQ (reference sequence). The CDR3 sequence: CASSSFSAEQYF. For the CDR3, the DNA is TGTGCCAGCAGCTCATTTAGCGCAGAGCAGTACTTC.

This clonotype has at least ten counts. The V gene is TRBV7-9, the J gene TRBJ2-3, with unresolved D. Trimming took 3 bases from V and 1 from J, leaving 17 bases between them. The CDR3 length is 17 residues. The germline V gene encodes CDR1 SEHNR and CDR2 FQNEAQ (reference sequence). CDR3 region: CASSFFPLRVGTDTQYF. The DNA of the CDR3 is TGTGCCAGCAGCTTTTTCCCCCTACGGGTTGGCACAGATACGCAGTATTTT.

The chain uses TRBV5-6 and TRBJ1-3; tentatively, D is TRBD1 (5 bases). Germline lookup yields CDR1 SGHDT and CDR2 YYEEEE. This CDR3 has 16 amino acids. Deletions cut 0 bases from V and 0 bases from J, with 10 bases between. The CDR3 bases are TGTGCCAGCAGCTTGGAGGGACGGAGCTCTGGAAACACCATATATTTT. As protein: CASSLEGRSSGNTIYF.

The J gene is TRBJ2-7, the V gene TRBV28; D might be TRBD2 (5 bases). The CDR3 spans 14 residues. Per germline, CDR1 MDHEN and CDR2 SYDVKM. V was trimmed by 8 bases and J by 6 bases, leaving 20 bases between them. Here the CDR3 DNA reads TGTGCCAGCGCGAAACTCTCCGGGGAGTCCGAGCAGTACTTC. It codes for CASAKLSGESEQYF.

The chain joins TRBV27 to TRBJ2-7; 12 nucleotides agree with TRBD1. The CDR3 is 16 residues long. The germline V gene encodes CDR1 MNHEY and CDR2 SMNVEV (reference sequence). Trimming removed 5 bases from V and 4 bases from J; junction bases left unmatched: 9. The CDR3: CASSPGTGGRWYEQYF. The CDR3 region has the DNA TGTGCCAGCAGTCCCGGGACAGGGGGCCGTTGGTACGAGCAGTACTTC.

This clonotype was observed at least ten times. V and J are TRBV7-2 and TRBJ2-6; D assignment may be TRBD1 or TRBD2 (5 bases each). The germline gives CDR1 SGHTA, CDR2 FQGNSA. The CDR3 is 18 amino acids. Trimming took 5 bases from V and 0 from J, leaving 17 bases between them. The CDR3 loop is CASSPETGPFSGANVLTF. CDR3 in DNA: TGTGCCAGCAGCCCCGAGACGGGACCCTTCTCTGGGGCCAACGTCCTGACTTTC. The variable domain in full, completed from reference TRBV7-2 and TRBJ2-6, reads GAGVSQSPSNKVTEKGKDVELRCDPISGHTALYWYRQSLGQGLEFLIYFQGNSAPDKSGLPSDRFSAERTGGSVSTLTIQRTQQEDSAVYLCASSPETGPFSGANVLTFGAGSRLTVL.

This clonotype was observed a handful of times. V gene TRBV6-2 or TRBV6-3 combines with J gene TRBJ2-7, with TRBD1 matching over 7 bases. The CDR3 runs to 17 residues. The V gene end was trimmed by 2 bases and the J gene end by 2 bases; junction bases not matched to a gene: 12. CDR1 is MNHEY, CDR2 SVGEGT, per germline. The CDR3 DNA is TGTGCCAGCAGTTACACCCAGGACAGGTCGACCCCCTACGAGCAGTACTTC. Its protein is CASSYTQDRSTPYEQYF.

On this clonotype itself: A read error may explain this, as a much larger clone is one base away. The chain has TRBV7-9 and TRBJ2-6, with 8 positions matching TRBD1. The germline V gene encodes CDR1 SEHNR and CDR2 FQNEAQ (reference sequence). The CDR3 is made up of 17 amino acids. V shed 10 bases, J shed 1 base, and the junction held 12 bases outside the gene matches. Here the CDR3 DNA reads TGTGCCAACAAATGGGCAGGGGGCACGTCTGGGGCCAACGTCCTGACTTTC. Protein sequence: CANKWAGGTSGANVLTF. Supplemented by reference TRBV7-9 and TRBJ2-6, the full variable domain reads DTGVSQNPRHKITKRGQNVTFRCDPISEHNRLYWYRQTLGQGPEFLTYFQNEAQLEKSRLLSDRFSAERPKGSFSTLEIQRTEQGDSAMYLCANKWAGGTSGANVLTFGAGSRLTVL.

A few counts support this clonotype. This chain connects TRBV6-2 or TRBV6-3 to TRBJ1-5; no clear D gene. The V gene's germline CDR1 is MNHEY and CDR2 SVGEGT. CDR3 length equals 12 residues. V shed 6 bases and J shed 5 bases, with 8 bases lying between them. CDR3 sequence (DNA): TGTGCCAGCAGCGCAGGTTATCAGCCCCAGCATTTT. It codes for CASSAGYQPQHF.

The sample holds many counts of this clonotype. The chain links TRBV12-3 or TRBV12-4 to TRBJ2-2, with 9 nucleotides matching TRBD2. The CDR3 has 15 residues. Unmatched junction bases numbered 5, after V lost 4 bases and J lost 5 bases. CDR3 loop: CASSYSGSPTGELFF. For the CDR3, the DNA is TGTGCCAGCAGTTATAGCGGGAGCCCGACCGGGGAGCTGTTTTTT.

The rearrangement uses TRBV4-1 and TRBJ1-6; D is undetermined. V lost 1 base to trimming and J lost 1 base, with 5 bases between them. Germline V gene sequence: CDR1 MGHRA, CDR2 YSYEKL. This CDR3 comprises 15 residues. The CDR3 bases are TGCGCCAGCAGCCAAGGAGCGTCCTATAATTCACCCCTCCACTTT. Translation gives CASSQGASYNSPLHF.

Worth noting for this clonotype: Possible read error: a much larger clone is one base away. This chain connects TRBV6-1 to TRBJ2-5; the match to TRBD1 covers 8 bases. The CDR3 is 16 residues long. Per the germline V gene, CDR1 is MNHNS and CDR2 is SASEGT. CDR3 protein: CASSSPGTGSQENQYF. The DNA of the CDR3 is TGTGCCAGCAGTAGTCCCGGGACAGGTTCCCAAGAGAACCAGTACTTC.

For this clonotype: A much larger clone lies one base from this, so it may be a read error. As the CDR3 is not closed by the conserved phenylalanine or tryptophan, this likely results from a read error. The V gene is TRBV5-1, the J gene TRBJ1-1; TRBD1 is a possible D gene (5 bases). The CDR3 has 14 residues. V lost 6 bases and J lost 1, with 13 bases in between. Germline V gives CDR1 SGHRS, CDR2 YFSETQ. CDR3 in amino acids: CASTSPGTNTEAFS. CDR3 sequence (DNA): TGCGCCAGCACGTCCCCAGGGACGAACACTGAAGCTTTCTCT.

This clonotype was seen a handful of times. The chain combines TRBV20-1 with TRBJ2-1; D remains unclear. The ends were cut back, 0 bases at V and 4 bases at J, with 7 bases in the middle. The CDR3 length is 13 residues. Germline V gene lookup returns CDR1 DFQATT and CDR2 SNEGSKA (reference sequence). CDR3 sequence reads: CSARDWLYNEQFF. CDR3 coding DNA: TGCAGTGCTAGAGATTGGCTGTACAATGAGCAGTTCTTC.

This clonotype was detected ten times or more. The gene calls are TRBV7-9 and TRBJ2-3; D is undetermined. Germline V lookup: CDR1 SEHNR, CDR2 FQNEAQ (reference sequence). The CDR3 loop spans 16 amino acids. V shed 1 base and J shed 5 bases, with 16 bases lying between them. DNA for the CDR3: TGTGCCAGCAGCTTAGGGACCTACGTAGACGGAGATACGCAGTATTTT. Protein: CASSLGTYVDGDTQYF.

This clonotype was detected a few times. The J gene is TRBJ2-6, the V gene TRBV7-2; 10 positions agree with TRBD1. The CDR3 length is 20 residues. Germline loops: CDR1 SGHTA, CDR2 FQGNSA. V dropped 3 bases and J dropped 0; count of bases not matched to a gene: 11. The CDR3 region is CASSFSPGTGVFSGANVLTF. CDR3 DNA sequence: TGTGCCAGCAGCTTTAGCCCCGGGACAGGGGTTTTCTCTGGGGCCAACGTCCTGACTTTC.